This TCR beta chain was identified in a study of molecular identifiers for immune sequencing clone quantification. Looking at the study overall: In replicates, the authors split RNA from approximately 20,000 or 98,000 naive CD8 cells five ways and sequenced four.

Naive CD8 T cells, phenotype CD8+CD4-CCR7+CD45RA+, were sorted. This clonotype was counted ten times or more. One entry per CDR3 protein, called by TCRdb with MiXCR from the PCR reads. The data contain about 640,000 distinct CDR3 sequences, about 20% of them seen just once; the ten biggest clones take up 0.85%. Input material: naive CD8+ T cells from blood, with Jurkat cell RNA spiked in. Documented subset: FACS-sorted CD8+CD4-CCR7+CD45RA+ naive T cells. The origin of this receptor is a human donor in good health. Some libraries in this study had Jurkat cell RNA spiked in.

CDR3 in amino acids: CASSLGTTQETQYF. In nucleotides, the CDR3 is TGTGCCAGCAGCTTAGGGACCACTCAAGAGACCCAGTACTTC. The chain links TRBV11-2 to TRBJ2-5; D ambiguous. CDR1 is SGHAT, CDR2 FQNNGV, per germline. This CDR3 has 14 residues. Deletions cut 1 base from V and 2 bases from J, with 8 bases between.